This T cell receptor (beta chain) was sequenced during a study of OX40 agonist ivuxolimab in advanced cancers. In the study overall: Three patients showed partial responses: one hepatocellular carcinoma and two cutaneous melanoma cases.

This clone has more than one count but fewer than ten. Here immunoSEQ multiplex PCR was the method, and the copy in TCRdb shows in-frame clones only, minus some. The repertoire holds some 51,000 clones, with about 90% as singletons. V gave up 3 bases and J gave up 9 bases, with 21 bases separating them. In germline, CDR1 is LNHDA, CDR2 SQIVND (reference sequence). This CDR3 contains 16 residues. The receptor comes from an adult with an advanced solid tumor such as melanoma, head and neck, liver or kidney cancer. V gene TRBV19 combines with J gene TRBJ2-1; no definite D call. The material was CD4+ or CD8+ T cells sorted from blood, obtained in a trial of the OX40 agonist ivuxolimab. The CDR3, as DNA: TGTGCCAGTAGTATCCTTCTGGGAAGAAAGGTGGTTGAGCAGTTCTTC. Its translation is CASSILLGRKVVEQFF.